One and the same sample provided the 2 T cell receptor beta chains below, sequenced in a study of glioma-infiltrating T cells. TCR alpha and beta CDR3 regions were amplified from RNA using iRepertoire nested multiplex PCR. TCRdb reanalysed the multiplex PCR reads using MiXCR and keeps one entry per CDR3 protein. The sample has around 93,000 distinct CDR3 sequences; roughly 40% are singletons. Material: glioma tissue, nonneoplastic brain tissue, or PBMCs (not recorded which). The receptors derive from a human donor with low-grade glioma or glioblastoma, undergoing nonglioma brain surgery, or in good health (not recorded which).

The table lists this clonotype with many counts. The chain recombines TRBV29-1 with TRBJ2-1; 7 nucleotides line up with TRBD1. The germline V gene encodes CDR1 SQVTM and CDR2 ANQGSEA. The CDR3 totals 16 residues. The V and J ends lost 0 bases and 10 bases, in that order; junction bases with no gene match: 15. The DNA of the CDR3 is TGCAGCGTTGAAGATCCGACCCACCAGGGGGTAGGGGAGCAGTTCTTC. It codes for CSVEDPTHQGVGEQFF.

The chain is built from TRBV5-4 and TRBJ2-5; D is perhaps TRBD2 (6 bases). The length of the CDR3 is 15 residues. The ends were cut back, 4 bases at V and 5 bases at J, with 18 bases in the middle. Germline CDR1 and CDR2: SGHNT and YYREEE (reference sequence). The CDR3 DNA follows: TGTGCCAGCAGCCTGAGGGACTTTCCCGGCGAGACCCAGTACTTC. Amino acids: CASSLRDFPGETQYF.